In this sample, the clone carrying this T cell receptor (beta chain) turned up many times. What it binds is unknown. This specimen belongs to a study of neurological immune-mediated disorders. Notes on the study in general: The multiple sclerosis repertoire cluster was not associated with any clinical or MRI feature, with the authors stating that larger cohorts are needed. Across subjects, no CDR3 amino acid sequence appeared in expanded clones of more than one subject, a finding that suggested private repertoires in all groups.

The CDR3 runs to 15 residues. The germline CDR1 and CDR2 sequences are SGHDT and YYEEEE. Trimming removed 0 bases at V and 2 bases at J, with 6 bases between. PBMCs stored at -80 C, 2 million in total, were the source of the unsorted libraries. The cDNA came from 5'RACE, which used 10-nucleotide random UMIs. TCRdb called the 5' RACE reads again in MiXCR, with one record for every CDR3 protein. The sample has tens of thousands of distinct CDR3 sequences, under 4.5% seen once. The receptor's source is a woman between 50 and 59 years old with multiple sclerosis. Sequences were obtained from PBMCs. J is TRBJ2-6 and V is TRBV5-6; D is unresolved. Written as DNA, the CDR3 is TGTGCCAGCAGCTTGGGGATTCCTGGGGCCAACGTCCTGACTTTC. Translation gives CASSLGIPGANVLTF.